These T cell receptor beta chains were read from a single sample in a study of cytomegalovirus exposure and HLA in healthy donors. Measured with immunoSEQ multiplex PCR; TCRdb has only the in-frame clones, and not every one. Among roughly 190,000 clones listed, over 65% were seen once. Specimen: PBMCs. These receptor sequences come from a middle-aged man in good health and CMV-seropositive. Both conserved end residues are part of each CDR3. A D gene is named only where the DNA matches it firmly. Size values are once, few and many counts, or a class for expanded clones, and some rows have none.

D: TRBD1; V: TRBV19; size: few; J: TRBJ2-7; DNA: TGTGCCAGTAGTATTAGCAGGGGGCTCTACGAGCAGTACTTC; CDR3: CASSISRGLYEQYF
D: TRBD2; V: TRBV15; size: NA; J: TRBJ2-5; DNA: TGTGCCACCAGCAGGACTAGCGGGAGGTTTCAAGAGACCCAGTACTTC; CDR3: CATSRTSGRFQETQYF
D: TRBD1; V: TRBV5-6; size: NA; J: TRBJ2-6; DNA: TGTGCCAGCAGCTTGGATATAGGGGGCTCAATCGCCGGGGCCAACGTCCTGACTTTC; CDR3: CASSLDIGGSIAGANVLTF
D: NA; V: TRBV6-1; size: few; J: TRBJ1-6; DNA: TGTGCCAGCAGTGTGCAGGGGTTTGATTCACCCCTCCACTTT; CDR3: CASSVQGFDSPLHF
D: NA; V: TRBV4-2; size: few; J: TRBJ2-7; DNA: TGTGCCAGCAGCACTTCTACAGGGCCCAGCTCCTACGAGCAGTACTTC; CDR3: CASSTSTGPSSYEQYF
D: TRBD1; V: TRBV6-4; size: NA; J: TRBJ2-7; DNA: TGTGCCAGCAGTGACTCTAGCAGGGACAGATACTACGAGCAGTACTTC; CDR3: CASSDSSRDRYYEQYF
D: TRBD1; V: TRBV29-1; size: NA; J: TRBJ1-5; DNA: TGCAGCTTTGGACAGGGTCGAGGGCAGCCCCAGCATTTT; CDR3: CSFGQGRGQPQHF
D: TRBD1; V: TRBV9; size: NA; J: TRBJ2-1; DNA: TGTGCCAGCAGCGTAGCTACAGGGGTGAGTGAGCAGTTCTTC; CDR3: CASSVATGVSEQFF
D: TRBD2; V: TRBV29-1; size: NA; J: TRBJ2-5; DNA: TGCAGCGTTGAAGACCGGGGGGGGAGACAAGAGACCCAGTACTTC; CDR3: CSVEDRGGRQETQYF
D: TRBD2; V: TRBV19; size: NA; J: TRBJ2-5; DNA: TGTGCCAGTCAGGGACTAGCGGGACGTCAAGAGACCCAGTACTTC; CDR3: CASQGLAGRQETQYF
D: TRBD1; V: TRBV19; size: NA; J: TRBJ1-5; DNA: TGTGCCAGTACCGGACAGGGTGATCAGCCCCAGCATTTT; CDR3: CASTGQGDQPQHF
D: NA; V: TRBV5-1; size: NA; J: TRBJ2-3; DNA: TGCGCCAGCAGCTTGGGGTTAGCCGCCACAGATACGCAGTATTTT; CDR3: CASSLGLAATDTQYF
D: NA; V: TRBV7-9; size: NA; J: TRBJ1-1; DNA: TGTGCCAGCAGCTTAGATTGGCTGAAGAACACTGAAGCTTTCTTT; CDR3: CASSLDWLKNTEAFF
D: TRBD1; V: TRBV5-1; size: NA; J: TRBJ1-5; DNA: TGCGCCAGCAGCCTATGGACAGGGGCCCAGCCCCAGCATTTT; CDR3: CASSLWTGAQPQHF
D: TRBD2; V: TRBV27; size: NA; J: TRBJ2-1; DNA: TGTGCCAGCAGTGCAGGGACTAGCGGGAGTTTCAATGAGCAGTTCTTC; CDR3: CASSAGTSGSFNEQFF
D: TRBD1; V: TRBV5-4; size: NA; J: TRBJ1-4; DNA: TGTGCCAGCAGACCGGACAGGGGTGAAAAACTGTTTTTT; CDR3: CASRPDRGEKLFF
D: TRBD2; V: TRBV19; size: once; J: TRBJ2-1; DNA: TGTGCCAGCCGTAGCGGGACCGGCTTCAATGAGCAGTTCTTC; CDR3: CASRSGTGFNEQFF
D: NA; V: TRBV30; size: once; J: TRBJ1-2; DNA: TGTGCCTGGAGTACGGGGTTACAACGTCATGGCCACACCTTC; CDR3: CAWSTGLQRHGHTF